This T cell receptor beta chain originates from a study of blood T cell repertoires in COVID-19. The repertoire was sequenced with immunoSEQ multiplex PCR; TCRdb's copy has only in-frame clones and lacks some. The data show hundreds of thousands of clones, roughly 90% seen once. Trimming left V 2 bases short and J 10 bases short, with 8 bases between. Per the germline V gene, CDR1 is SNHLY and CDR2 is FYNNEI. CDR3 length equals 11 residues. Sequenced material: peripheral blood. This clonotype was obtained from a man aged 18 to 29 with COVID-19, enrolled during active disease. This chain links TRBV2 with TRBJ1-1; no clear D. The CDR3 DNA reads TGTGCCAGCAGTGAACGGGTTGGAGCTTTCTTT. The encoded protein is CASSERVGAFF.